This record looks at one T cell receptor beta chain sequence and its context. Antigen unknown. Germline values: CDR1 KGHSH, CDR2 LQKENI. The CDR3 is made up of 17 amino acids. V was trimmed by 0 bases and J by 1 base, leaving 13 bases between them. 200 to 250 ng DNA, 30,000 to 35,000 T cell genomes, went into each sorted-subset replicate PCR. In the authors' workflow: Without quality scores, immunoSEQ junctional reads could not be filtered like full-length reads. Assay used: immunoSEQ multiplex PCR; TCRdb lists only in-frame clones, some missing. V, J and clone size reflect that table, while D and trimming were determined from the DNA. This table holds over a million clones, approximately 98.5% found once. The data are from a study of shared clonotypes between healthy human individuals. As for the study in general: CD4 naive and memory got three plates each, CD8 naive two, CD8 memory one.

Whole-study results and caveats: Generally, naive subsets (rather than memory subsets) showed larger estimated richness.

The TCR was taken from a man aged 25 to 45 in good health. Sequencing used naive CD4+ T cells sorted from blood. Subset in this sample: CD45RA+ positively selected. V and J are TRBV18 and TRBJ1-5, with a tentative D call TRBD1 (5 bases). CDR3 sequence reads: CASSPPSGPISNQPQHF. DNA for the CDR3: TGTGCCAGCTCACCACCGTCGGGACCGATAAGCAATCAGCCCCAGCATTTT.